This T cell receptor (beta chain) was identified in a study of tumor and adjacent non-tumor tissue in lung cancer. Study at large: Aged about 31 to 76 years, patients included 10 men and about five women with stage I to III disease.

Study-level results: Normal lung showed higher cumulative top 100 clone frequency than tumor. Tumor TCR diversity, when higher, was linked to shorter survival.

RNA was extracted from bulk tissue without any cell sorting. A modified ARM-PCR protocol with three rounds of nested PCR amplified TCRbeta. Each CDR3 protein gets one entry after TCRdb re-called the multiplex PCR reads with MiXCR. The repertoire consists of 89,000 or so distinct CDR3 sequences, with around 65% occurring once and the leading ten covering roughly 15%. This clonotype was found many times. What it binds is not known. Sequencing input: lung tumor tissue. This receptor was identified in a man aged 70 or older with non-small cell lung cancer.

This CDR3 is CASSTGQGNTGELFF. The CDR3 DNA is TGCGCCAGCAGTACTGGACAGGGGAACACCGGGGAGCTGTTTTTT. The genes are TRBV4-1 and TRBJ2-2; 8 bases are shared with TRBD1. This CDR3 is 15 amino acids long. V was pared by 6 bases and J by 1 base, with 4 bases of the junction left unmatched. From germline, CDR1 is MGHRA and CDR2 YSYEKL.